The 27 T cell receptor beta chains below all came from one sample that was sequenced in a study of cytomegalovirus exposure and HLA in healthy donors. PCR primers comprised 60 Vbeta and 13 Jbeta primers. Repertoires were generated with immunoSEQ multiplex PCR, while TCRdb's copy carries only in-frame clones and drops some. Among 130,000 or so clones listed, roughly 86% were seen once. Sequenced input: PBMCs. The receptors originated from a woman in her thirties or forties in good health and CMV-seronegative.

The chain recombines TRBV7-9 with TRBJ1-1; the match to TRBD1 covers 7 bases. V dropped 5 bases and J dropped 8; count of bases not matched to a gene: 17. The CDR3 spans 16 residues. Germline loops: CDR1 SEHNR, CDR2 FQNEAQ (reference sequence). CDR3 sequence: CASSHFLDRSGGEAFF. DNA of the CDR3: TGTGCCAGCAGCCATTTCTTGGACAGGAGCGGAGGAGAAGCTTTCTTT.

As to this clone: The germline gene is not matched at one end of the junction; a read error may be the cause. The chain employs TRBV7-9 and TRBJ2-1; D not resolved. The CDR3 extends over 14 amino acids. CDR1 and CDR2 (germline): SEHNR, FQNEAQ (reference sequence). CDR3 DNA sequence: TGTTCCAGCAGCCTAGGTAGTCCCTACAATGAGCAGTTCTTC. Translation: CSSSLGSPYNEQFF.

This clone was seen a handful of times. CDR3 amino acids: CASSPWDRTEAFF. For the CDR3, the DNA is TGTGCCAGCAGTCCCTGGGACAGAACTGAAGCTTTCTTT. V is TRBV27 and J is TRBJ1-1, with 7 bases matching TRBD1. J lost 5 bases, V lost 5 bases, and 5 bases had no gene match. CDR1 is MNHEY, CDR2 SMNVEV, per germline (reference sequence). The CDR3 covers 13 residues.

Here the CDR3 DNA reads TGTGCCAGCAGTTATAGCAGACAGGGAGACTACTACGAGCAGTACTTC. It is translated as CASSYSRQGDYYEQYF. V usage is TRBV6-5 and J usage is TRBJ2-7; 7 bases map to TRBD1. CDR3 length: 16 residues. Germline V CDR1 and CDR2: MNHEY, SVGAGI. The V gene end was trimmed by 3 bases and the J gene end by 3 bases; junction bases not matched to a gene: 11.

The chain employs TRBV5-1 and TRBJ2-4, with 9 nucleotides matching TRBD1. The CDR3 is 15 residues long. Per the germline V gene, CDR1 is SGHRS and CDR2 is YFSETQ. V dropped 2 bases and J dropped 4; count of bases not matched to a gene: 4. CDR3 amino acids: CASSLTGTGKNIQYF. CDR3 bases: TGCGCCAGCAGCTTAACCGGGACAGGGAAAAACATTCAGTACTTC.

The V gene is TRBV2, the J gene TRBJ1-1; D is unclear. Germline CDR1 is SNHLY and CDR2 is FYNNEI. The CDR3 is 16 residues long. V was shortened by 0 bases and J by 5 bases, with 16 bases between the two germline ends. CDR3 nucleotide sequence: TGTGCCAGCAGTGAAGCGCGGGGTTATCAGTCTACTGAAGCTTTCTTT. Encoded protein: CASSEARGYQSTEAFF.

The chain has TRBV28 and TRBJ1-6; TRBD1 agrees at 8 bases. Trimming at V came to 3 bases and at J to 3 bases, leaving 7 bases not matched to a gene. This CDR3 has 17 residues. Germline CDR1 MDHEN, CDR2 SYDVKM. CDR3: CASSLVGQADYNSPLHF. The CDR3 DNA sequence: TGTGCCAGCAGTTTGGTGGGACAGGCCGACTATAATTCACCCCTCCACTTT.

The chain couples TRBV4-3 to TRBJ2-2, with 8 positions matching TRBD2. The junction had 5 bases not matched to a gene; V was cut back by 1 base and J by 4 bases. The length of the CDR3 is 16 residues. The germline CDR1 and CDR2 sequences are LGHNA and YSLEER. In DNA, the CDR3 is TGCGCCAGCAGCCAAGGGGTCGGGAGGGCCACCGGGGAGCTGTTTTTT. Its translation: CASSQGVGRATGELFF.

This clone was seen a single time. The chain couples TRBV10-3 to TRBJ2-3; tentatively, D is TRBD2 (5 bases). CDR1 ENHRY and CDR2 SYGVKD come from the germline V gene. V shed 0 bases and J shed 3 bases, with 7 bases lying between them. This CDR3 contains 14 residues. The CDR3 loop is CAISESGETDTQYF. The CDR3 DNA follows: TGTGCCATCAGTGAGTCGGGAGAGACAGATACGCAGTATTTT.

The chain recombines TRBV15 with TRBJ1-5; no definite D call. Trimming removed 3 bases at V and 5 bases at J, with 5 bases between. Per the germline V gene, CDR1 is LNHNV and CDR2 is YYDKDF (reference sequence). There are 12 residues in the CDR3. CDR3 amino acids: CATSSGDQPQHF. CDR3 in DNA: TGTGCCACCAGCAGCGGGGATCAGCCCCAGCATTTT.

The chain combines TRBV13 with TRBJ2-5; 15 nucleotides align to TRBD2. The CDR3 runs to 18 residues. Per germline, CDR1 PRHDT and CDR2 FYEKMQ (reference sequence). J lost 1 base, V lost 5 bases, and 8 bases had no gene match. The CDR3 nucleotides read TGTGCCAGCAGCCTCCGGACTAGCGGGAGGGCGGGCCAAGAGACCCAGTACTTC. This sequence encodes CASSLRTSGRAGQETQYF.

V and J are TRBV10-3 and TRBJ1-2; 8 bases match TRBD1. The CDR3 loop spans 14 amino acids. Germline loops: CDR1 ENHRY, CDR2 SYGVKD. J gave up 6 bases and V 3 bases, and 6 bases lay outside the gene matches. CDR3 loop: CAISDGDRGHGYTF. The CDR3 nucleotides are TGTGCCATCAGTGACGGCGACAGGGGCCATGGCTACACCTTC.

V is TRBV10-3 and J is TRBJ2-3; 7 nucleotides match TRBD1. Germline trimming cut 6 bases from V and 0 bases from J; bases unmatched to any gene: 3. Germline CDR1 and CDR2: ENHRY and SYGVKD. This CDR3 contains 14 residues. The DNA for the CDR3 is TGTGCCATCAGAGACAGGGTCAGCACAGATACGCAGTATTTT. This translates into CAIRDRVSTDTQYF.

This clone was picked up a small number of times. The rearrangement joins TRBV28 to TRBJ1-1; D possibly corresponds to TRBD1 (5 bases). This CDR3 has 12 amino acids. V was clipped by 1 base and J by 8 bases, with 8 bases between them. In germline, CDR1 is MDHEN, CDR2 SYDVKM. CDR3 amino acids: CASSLSGQEAFF. Here the CDR3 DNA reads TGTGCCAGCAGTTTATCAGGGCAGGAAGCTTTCTTT.

The V gene is TRBV9, the J gene TRBJ2-1; 7 nucleotides agree with TRBD2. The CDR3 covers 13 residues. Unmatched junction bases numbered 9, after V lost 8 bases and J lost 7 bases. From germline, CDR1 is SGDLS and CDR2 YYNGEE. The CDR3 loop reads CARSALAVNEQFF. DNA for the CDR3: TGTGCCAGGTCCGCGCTAGCGGTAAATGAGCAGTTCTTC.

This clone has only a few counts. The V call is TRBV28, the J call TRBJ1-4, with 11 nucleotides matching TRBD1. The CDR3 contains 14 residues. V lost 3 bases to trimming and J lost 13 bases; unmatched junction nucleotides: 7. Germline V gene data show CDR1 as MDHEN and CDR2 as SYDVKM. The CDR3 sequence is CASSLGQGESGLFF. DNA for the CDR3: TGTGCCAGCAGTTTGGGACAGGGGGAGTCGGGACTGTTTTTT.

V and J are TRBV28 and TRBJ2-3; D is uncertain. Trimming left V 5 bases short and J 5 bases short, with 8 bases between. Germline V gives CDR1 MDHEN, CDR2 SYDVKM. The CDR3 is 12 residues long. The CDR3 DNA follows: TGTGCCAGCAGTGTCTCGGGAGATACGCAGTATTTT. Its translation is CASSVSGDTQYF.

This chain joins TRBV4-1 and TRBJ2-7; the match to TRBD1 covers 8 bases. This CDR3 contains 16 residues. With 3 bases clipped from V and 0 bases from J, the junction kept 7 bases outside the gene matches. CDR1 and CDR2 from the germline V gene are MGHRA and YSYEKL. The CDR3 reads CASSQPGQAPSYEQYF. CDR3 DNA sequence: TGCGCCAGCAGCCAGCCGGGACAGGCCCCCTCCTACGAGCAGTACTTC.

This chain connects TRBV6-5 to TRBJ2-5; 8 positions agree with TRBD2. V lost 4 bases, J lost 2 bases, and 6 bases stayed unmatched. In germline, CDR1 is MNHEY, CDR2 SVGAGI. CDR3 length: 15 amino acids. This CDR3 reads CASSSIAGLQETQYF. The CDR3 region has the DNA TGTGCCAGCAGTTCTATAGCGGGACTTCAAGAGACCCAGTACTTC.

The V and J genes are TRBV28 and TRBJ2-7, with 8 bases fitting TRBD2. In germline, CDR1 is MDHEN, CDR2 SYDVKM. After removal of 6 bases from V and 1 base from J, the junction contained 5 bases not matched to a gene. The CDR3 spans 14 residues. In nucleotides, the CDR3 is TGTGCCAGCAGCCCGGGGGGGCGATCCTACGAGCAGTACTTC. Translating it yields CASSPGGRSYEQYF.

The J gene is TRBJ2-5, the V gene TRBV28; D is uncertain. The V gene lost 5 bases and the J gene lost 2 bases, with 12 bases spanning the gap. CDR3 length: 14 residues. CDR1 and CDR2 from the germline V gene are MDHEN and SYDVKM. As DNA, the CDR3 is TGTGCCAGCAGTCTTAGCCCTCCTCAAGAGACCCAGTACTTC. This gives the protein CASSLSPPQETQYF.

DNA for the CDR3: TGTGCCTGGAGCCCTAGCGGACAAGAGACCCAGTACTTC. Translated, it gives CAWSPSGQETQYF. The chain has TRBV30 and TRBJ2-5; TRBD2 matches 7 bases. CDR1 GTSNPN and CDR2 SVGIG come from the germline V gene (reference sequence). Germline trimming cut 3 bases from V and 2 bases from J; bases unmatched to any gene: 3. CDR3 size: 13 residues. Drawing the rest from reference TRBV30 and TRBJ2-5, the complete variable domain is SQTIHQWPATLVQPVGSPLSLECTVEGTSNPNLYWYRQAAGRGLQLLFYSVGIGQISSEVPQNLSASRPQDRQFILSSKKLLLSDSGFYLCAWSPSGQETQYFGPGTRLLVL.

This rearrangement joins TRBV7-2 to TRBJ2-2; TRBD2 might be the D (5 bases). Looked up from germline, CDR1 is SGHTA and CDR2 is FQGNSA. Trimming took 4 bases from V and 1 from J, leaving 13 bases between them. This CDR3 is 16 amino acids long. The CDR3 bases are TGTGCCAGCAGCTACTCACCCACTAGGAACACCGGGGAGCTGTTTTTT. The encoded protein is CASSYSPTRNTGELFF.

The chain employs TRBV6-5 and TRBJ2-1; D uncertain. V gave up 2 bases and J gave up 6 bases, with 11 bases separating them. CDR3 length: 14 residues. Germline CDR1 and CDR2: MNHEY and SVGAGI. The CDR3 DNA is TGTGCCAGCAGTTACCGTGATTGGGCCAATGAGCAGTTCTTC. Translation gives CASSYRDWANEQFF.

The gene calls are TRBV7-3 and TRBJ2-2; TRBD2 matches 10 bases. The CDR3 is made up of 15 amino acids. V was pared by 5 bases and J by 5 bases, with 5 bases of the junction left unmatched. The germline gives CDR1 SGHTA, CDR2 FQGTGA. The CDR3 DNA reads as TGTGCCAGCAGCGCTAGCGGGAGTAGTACCGGGGAGCTGTTTTTT. Its translation: CASSASGSSTGELFF.

The chain uses TRBV5-1 and TRBJ1-2; 10 nucleotides agree with TRBD1. The germline V gene has CDR1 SGHRS and CDR2 YFSETQ. The CDR3 is 14 amino acids. Losses at the gene ends were 5 bases for V and 8 bases for J; bases not matched to a gene: 9. CDR3 amino acids: CASSYGDRGHGYTF. CDR3 bases: TGCGCCAGCAGTTACGGAGACAGGGGGCACGGCTACACCTTC. Using reference TRBV5-1 and TRBJ1-2 for the parts outside the CDR3, the full variable domain is KAGVTQTPRYLIKTRGQQVTLSCSPISGHRSVSWYQQTPGQGLQFLFEYFSETQRNKGNFPGRFSGRQFSNSRSEMNVSTLELGDSALYLCASSYGDRGHGYTFGSGTRLTVV.

The V call is TRBV19, the J call TRBJ2-2; 9 positions agree with TRBD1. Losses at the gene ends were 5 bases for V and 4 bases for J; bases not matched to a gene: 2. CDR3 length: 14 residues. Per germline, CDR1 LNHDA and CDR2 SQIVND (reference sequence). The CDR3 sequence: CASSGTGTTGELFF. The CDR3 coding sequence is TGTGCCAGTAGTGGGACAGGGACCACCGGGGAGCTGTTTTTT.